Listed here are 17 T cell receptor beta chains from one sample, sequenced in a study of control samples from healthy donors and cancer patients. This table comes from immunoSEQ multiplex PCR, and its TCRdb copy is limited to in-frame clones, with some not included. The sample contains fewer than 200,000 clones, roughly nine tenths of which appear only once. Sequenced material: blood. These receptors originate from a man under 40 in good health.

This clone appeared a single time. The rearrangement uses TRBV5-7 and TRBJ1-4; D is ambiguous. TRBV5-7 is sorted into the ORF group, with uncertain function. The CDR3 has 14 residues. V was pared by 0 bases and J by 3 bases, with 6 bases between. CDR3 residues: CASSLEGSNEKLFF. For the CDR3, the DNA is TGTGCCAGCAGCTTGGAGGGCTCTAATGAAAAACTGTTTTTT.

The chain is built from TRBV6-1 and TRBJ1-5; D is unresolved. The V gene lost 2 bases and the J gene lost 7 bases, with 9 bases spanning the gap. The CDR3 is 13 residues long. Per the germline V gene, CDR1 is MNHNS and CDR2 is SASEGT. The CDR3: CASSERVGQPQHF. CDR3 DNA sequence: TGTGCCAGCAGTGAAAGGGTCGGACAGCCCCAGCATTTT.

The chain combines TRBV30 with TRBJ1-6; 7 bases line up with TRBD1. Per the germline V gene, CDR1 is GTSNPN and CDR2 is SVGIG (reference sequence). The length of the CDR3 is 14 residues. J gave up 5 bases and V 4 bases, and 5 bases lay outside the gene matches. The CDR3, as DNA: TGTGCCTGGAAGGACAGGAGAAATAATTCACCCCTCCACTTT. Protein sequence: CAWKDRRNNSPLHF.

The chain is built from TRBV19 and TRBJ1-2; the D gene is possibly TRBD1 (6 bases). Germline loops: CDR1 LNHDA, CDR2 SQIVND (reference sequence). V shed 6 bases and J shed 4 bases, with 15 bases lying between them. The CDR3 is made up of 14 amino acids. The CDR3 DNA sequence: TGTGCCAGTAGATTGCAGGGGAGGAGCTATGGCTACACCTTC. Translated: CASRLQGRSYGYTF.

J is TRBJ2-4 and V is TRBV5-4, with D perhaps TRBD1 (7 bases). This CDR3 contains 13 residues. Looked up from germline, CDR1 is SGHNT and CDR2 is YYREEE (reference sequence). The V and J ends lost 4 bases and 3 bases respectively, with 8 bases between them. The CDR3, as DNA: TGTGCCAGCAGCCAGGGGGGCAAAAACATTCAGTACTTC. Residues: CASSQGGKNIQYF.

The CDR3 bases are TGTGCCAGCAGTTTACGGGGGGGCGGTGGCTACACCTTC. Residues: CASSLRGGGGYTF. The chain joins TRBV12-3 or TRBV12-4 to TRBJ1-2; D is perhaps TRBD1 (6 bases). This CDR3 spans 13 amino acids. Trimming shortened V by 2 bases and J by 7 bases, and 11 bases separated the two germline ends.

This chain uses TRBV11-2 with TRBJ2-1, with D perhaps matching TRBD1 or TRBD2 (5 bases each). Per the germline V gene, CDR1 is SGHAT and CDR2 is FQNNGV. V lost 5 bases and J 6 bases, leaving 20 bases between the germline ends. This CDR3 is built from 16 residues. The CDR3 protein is CASSARIQDRGNEQFF. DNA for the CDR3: TGTGCCAGCAGCGCCAGAATACAGGACCGGGGCAATGAGCAGTTCTTC.

CDR3 DNA: TGTGCCAGTAGTATGAAGCGACAGGGAATTGTCAATCAGCCCCAGCATTTT. Translation: CASSMKRQGIVNQPQHF. This sequence joins TRBV19 and TRBJ1-5, with TRBD1 matching over 7 bases. The V and J ends lost 3 bases and 3 bases, in that order; junction bases with no gene match: 11. CDR1 and CDR2 (germline): LNHDA, SQIVND (reference sequence). CDR3 length equals 17 residues.

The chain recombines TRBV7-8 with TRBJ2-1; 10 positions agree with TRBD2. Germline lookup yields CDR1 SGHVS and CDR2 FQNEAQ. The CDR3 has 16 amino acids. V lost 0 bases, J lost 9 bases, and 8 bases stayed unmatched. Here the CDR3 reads CASSLARASGGGEQFF. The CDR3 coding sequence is TGTGCCAGCAGCTTAGCGAGGGCTAGCGGGGGCGGTGAGCAGTTCTTC.

CDR3 in amino acids: CAWSVGIQETQYF. The CDR3 nucleotides are TGTGCCTGGAGTGTCGGGATCCAAGAGACCCAGTACTTC. The chain employs TRBV30 and TRBJ2-5, with D possibly TRBD2 on 5 matching bases. The V gene lost 0 bases and the J gene lost 1 base, with 6 bases spanning the gap. Germline lookup yields CDR1 GTSNPN and CDR2 SVGIG (reference sequence). The CDR3 covers 13 residues.

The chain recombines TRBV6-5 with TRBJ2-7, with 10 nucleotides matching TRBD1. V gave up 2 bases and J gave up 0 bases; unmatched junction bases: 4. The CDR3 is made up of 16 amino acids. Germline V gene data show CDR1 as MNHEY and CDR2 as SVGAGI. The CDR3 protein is CASSYARTGGSYEQYF. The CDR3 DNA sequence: TGTGCCAGCAGTTACGCCCGGACAGGGGGCTCCTACGAGCAGTACTTC.

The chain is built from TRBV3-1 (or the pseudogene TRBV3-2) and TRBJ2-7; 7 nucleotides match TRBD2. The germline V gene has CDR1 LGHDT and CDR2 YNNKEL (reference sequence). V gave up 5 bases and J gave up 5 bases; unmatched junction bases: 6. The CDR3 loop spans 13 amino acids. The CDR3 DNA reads TGTGCCAGCAGCAGGACTAGGGGCAACGAGCAGTACTTC. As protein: CASSRTRGNEQYF.

CDR3 coding DNA: TGTGCCAGCAGCTTGCGCATGGGGGATAATGAAAAACTGTTTTTT. Its translation is CASSLRMGDNEKLFF. The V call is TRBV5-6, the J call TRBJ1-4, with D possibly TRBD1 on 5 matching bases. V was clipped by 1 base and J by 4 bases, with 11 bases between them. The germline V gene encodes CDR1 SGHDT and CDR2 YYEEEE. The CDR3 loop spans 15 amino acids. Full variable domain (outside the CDR3, taken from reference TRBV5-6 and TRBJ1-4): DAGVTQSPTHLIKTRGQQVTLRCSPKSGHDTVSWYQQALGQGPQFIFQYYEEEERQRGNFPDRFSGHQFPNYSSELNVNALLLGDSALYLCASSLRMGDNEKLFFGSGTQLSVL.

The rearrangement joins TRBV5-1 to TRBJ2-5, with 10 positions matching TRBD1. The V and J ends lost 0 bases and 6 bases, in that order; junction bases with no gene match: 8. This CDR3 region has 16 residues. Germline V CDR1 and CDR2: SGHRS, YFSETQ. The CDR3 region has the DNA TGCGCCAGCAGCTTGGTCCCGACAGGGGGCGTAAAGACCCAGTACTTC. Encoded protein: CASSLVPTGGVKTQYF.

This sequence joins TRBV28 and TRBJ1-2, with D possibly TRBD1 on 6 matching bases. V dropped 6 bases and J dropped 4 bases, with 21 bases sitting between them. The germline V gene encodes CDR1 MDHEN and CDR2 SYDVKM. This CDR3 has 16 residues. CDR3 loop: CASSSDRDITVYGYTF. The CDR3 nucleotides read TGTGCCAGCAGCTCCGACCGGGACATTACGGTCTATGGCTACACCTTC.

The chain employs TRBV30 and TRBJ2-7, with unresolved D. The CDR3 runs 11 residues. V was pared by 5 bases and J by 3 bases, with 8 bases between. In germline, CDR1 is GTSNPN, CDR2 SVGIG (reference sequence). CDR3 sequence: CAWVGDYEQYF. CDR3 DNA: TGTGCCTGGGTTGGGGACTACGAGCAGTACTTC.

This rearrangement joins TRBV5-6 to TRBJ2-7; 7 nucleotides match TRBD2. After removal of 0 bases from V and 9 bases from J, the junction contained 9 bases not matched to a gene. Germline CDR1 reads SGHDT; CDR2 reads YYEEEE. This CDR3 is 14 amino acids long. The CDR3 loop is CASSLAQGLRGQYF. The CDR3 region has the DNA TGTGCCAGCAGCTTGGCCCAGGGACTACGAGGGCAGTACTTC.